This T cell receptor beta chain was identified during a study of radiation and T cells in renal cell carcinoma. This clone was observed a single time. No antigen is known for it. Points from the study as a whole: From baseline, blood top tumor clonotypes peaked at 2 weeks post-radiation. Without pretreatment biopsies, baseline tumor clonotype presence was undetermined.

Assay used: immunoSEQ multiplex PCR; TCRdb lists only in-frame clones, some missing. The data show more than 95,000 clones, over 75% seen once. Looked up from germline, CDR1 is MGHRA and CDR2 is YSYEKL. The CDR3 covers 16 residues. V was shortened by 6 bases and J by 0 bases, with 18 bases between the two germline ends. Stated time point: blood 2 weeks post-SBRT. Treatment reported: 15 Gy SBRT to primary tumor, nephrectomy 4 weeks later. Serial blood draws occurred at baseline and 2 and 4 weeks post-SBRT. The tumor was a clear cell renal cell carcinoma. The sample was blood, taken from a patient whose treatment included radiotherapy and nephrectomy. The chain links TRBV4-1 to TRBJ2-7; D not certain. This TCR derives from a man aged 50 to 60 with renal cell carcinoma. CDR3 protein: CASSKTPDLSSYEQYF. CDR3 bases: TGCGCCAGCAGTAAAACACCGGACCTTAGCTCCTACGAGCAGTACTTC.